The rows below give T cell receptor beta chains drawn from one sample of a study of CXCR3-negative and CXCR3-positive naive CD8 T cells. Using the 5' RACE reads, TCRdb records one entry per CDR3 protein without DNA. This listing includes about 43,000 distinct CDR3 sequences. The sample consisted of memory CD8+ T cells from blood. These receptors were obtained from a human donor in good health. Some clones in this sample may be carry-over from other donors' samples. Both conserved end residues are part of each CDR3. The size field is filled for only some rows; it gives once, few, many or a size class.

.	TRBV12-3/TRBV12-4	TRBJ2-1	CASIMTGTSKFSSYNEQFF
medium-sized	TRBV6-2/TRBV6-3	TRBJ1-1	CASSYPFTEAFF
.	TRBV5-5	TRBJ2-7	CASSLEPEAYEQYF
.	TRBV20-1	TRBJ2-2	CSASPGDIVAGELFF
.	TRBV28	TRBJ2-7	CASSPISSYEQYF
.	TRBV4-3	TRBJ2-7	CASSQDWGTSYEQYF
.	TRBV20-1	TRBJ2-7	CSASGGIVNEQYF
.	TRBV29-1	TRBJ2-7	CSAWDRDFYEQYF
.	TRBV29-1	TRBJ2-1	CSVEVRRRYNEQFF
.	TRBV20-1	TRBJ1-2	CSAAQGTRDGYTF
.	TRBV7-3	TRBJ1-1	CASSLLGQSNTEAFF
.	TRBV7-6	TRBJ2-5	CASSFGGAGETQYF
.	TRBV4-3	TRBJ1-5	CASSQDLQGEGQPQHF
.	TRBV13	TRBJ2-2	CASWGGQANTGELFF
.	TRBV7-9	TRBJ1-1	CASSQPGGAEAFF
.	TRBV12-3/TRBV12-4	TRBJ2-7	CASRSWQASYLVDEQYF
.	TRBV9	TRBJ2-7	CASSVGQNSYEQYF
.	TRBV28	TRBJ2-7	CASSAGTSGSPYEQYF
.	TRBV20-1	TRBJ2-2	CSARSGENTGELFF
.	TRBV4-1	TRBJ2-1	CASSQWSGGAYNEQFF
.	TRBV12-3/TRBV12-4	TRBJ1-2	CASSLTAANYGYTF
.	TRBV6-5	TRBJ2-5	CASSYGRVETQYF
.	TRBV27	TRBJ2-3	CASSLTPSTDTQYF
.	TRBV12-3/TRBV12-4	TRBJ2-2	CASSARNTGELFF
.	TRBV15	TRBJ2-1	CATSRDLAGSSYNEQFF
.	TRBV5-5	TRBJ2-2	CASSLATGGPQLFF
.	TRBV21-1	TRBJ1-2	CASSTLEMQGSNYGYTF
.	TRBV6-5	TRBJ2-7	CASRQIQGTLSYEQYF
.	TRBV4-1	TRBJ2-1	CASSQASSGSYNEQFF
.	TRBV20-1	TRBJ1-4	CSARAWDSYTEAPTNEKLFF
.	TRBV5-1	TRBJ2-1	CASSLAFRGPNEQFF
.	TRBV7-2	TRBJ2-5	CASSGTSGTQYF
.	TRBV6-2/TRBV6-3	TRBJ2-1	CASSRVAGEYNEQFF
hyperexpanded	TRBV10-1	TRBJ1-6	CASRLRSSYNSPLHF
.	TRBV29-1	TRBJ2-2	CSVEEVPETGELFF
.	TRBV7-6	TRBJ2-7	CASSSGQGLHEQYF
.	TRBV20-1	TRBJ2-1	CSARDIQGQGSVNEQFF
.	TRBV6-4	TRBJ1-2	CASSDRDSNYGYTF
.	TRBV3-1	TRBJ2-7	CASSLGTSGGPYEQYF
.	TRBV29-1	TRBJ1-2	CSVDDNYGYTF
.	TRBV7-6	TRBJ2-3	CASSLARWGNTDTQYF
.	TRBV5-1	TRBJ1-1	CASSWSRDTEAFF
.	TRBV28	TRBJ2-5	CASSLRDRARETQYF
.	TRBV28	TRBJ2-5	CASSPRERETQYF
.	TRBV28	TRBJ2-3	CASTGTGGPYHRTDTQYF
.	TRBV23-1	TRBJ1-4	CASSQSGIKGKDEKLFF
.	TRBV29-1	TRBJ2-3	CSVEDSRGYTDTQYF
.	TRBV5-6	TRBJ1-1	CASSNRDTEAFF
.	TRBV7-9	TRBJ1-1	CASSWPGRGNTEAFF